This record concerns one T cell receptor (beta chain) sequence. Other DNA variants within this sample encode the same CDR3. This record comes from a study of blood T cell repertoires in COVID-19. As for the study in general: COVID-19 samples collected from the United States, Italy and Spain covered acute and convalescent phases. PBMCs, B-cell-depleted T cells, or T cells provided the cDNA or gDNA that made up the material.

This CDR3 is 11 amino acids long. The V end lost 8 bases, the J end lost 3 bases, and 8 bases lay between the germline ends. From germline, CDR1 is SNHLY and CDR2 FYNNEI. Recovery meant two consecutive negative NP/OP PCR tests, professional clearance, or resolved symptoms. The data were produced by immunoSEQ multiplex PCR, yet TCRdb's version contains in-frame clones alone and is incomplete. In the table there are 300,000 to 350,000 clones, approximately 88% of which are singletons. The chain recombines TRBV2 with TRBJ2-7; possibly TRBD1 for D (5 bases). The clonotype originates from a man aged 25 to 45 who had recovered from COVID-19. What was sequenced was PBMCs or T cells enriched from blood (not recorded which). The CDR3 DNA reads TGTGCCAGCTCCGACAGCTACGAGCAGTACTTC. Residues: CASSDSYEQYF.